This entry lists 20 T cell receptor beta chains sequenced from one sample in a study of T cell clonotyping in hematopoietic cell transplantation. Some clones are missing from TCRdb's copy, which holds only in-frame ones; the method was immunoSEQ multiplex PCR. The sample yields tens of thousands of clones, 94% seen once. Source material: peripheral blood mononuclear cells. All receptors come from a woman aged 45-59 years in good health. Some clones in this sample may be carry-over from other donors' samples.

V and J are TRBV30 and TRBJ1-6; 9 positions match TRBD1. The V gene's germline CDR1 is GTSNPN and CDR2 SVGIG (reference sequence). This CDR3 is built from 13 residues. V trimming: 5 bases; J trimming: 11 bases; junction bases outside the gene matches: 7. This chain's CDR3 is CAWAGQGSTPLHF. CDR3 nucleotide sequence: TGTGCCTGGGCGGGACAGGGCTCGACACCCCTCCACTTT. Complete variable domain (other parts from reference TRBV30 and TRBJ1-6): SQTIHQWPATLVQPVGSPLSLECTVEGTSNPNLYWYRQAAGRGLQLLFYSVGIGQISSEVPQNLSASRPQDRQFILSSKKLLLSDSGFYLCAWAGQGSTPLHFGNGTRLTVT.

This clone was counted only a few times. This chain joins TRBV5-1 and TRBJ2-7, with 10 positions matching TRBD1. Germline V lookup: CDR1 SGHRS, CDR2 YFSETQ. The CDR3 is 14 residues long. After removal of 4 bases from V and 5 bases from J, the junction contained 6 bases not matched to a gene. This CDR3 is CASSQGTGENEQYF. CDR3 nucleotide sequence: TGCGCCAGCAGCCAAGGGACAGGGGAGAACGAGCAGTACTTC.

The rearrangement uses TRBV5-3 and TRBJ2-7; D is unclear. TRBV5-3 is annotated as an ORF whose role is uncertain. The CDR3 runs to 13 residues. CDR3 sequence (DNA): TGTGTTTGGCGAAGGATTTCCCGCTACGAGCAGTACTTC. Protein sequence: CVWRRISRYEQYF.

Comments on this clone: One end of the junction varies from germline; a read error may be responsible. The J gene is TRBJ1-1, the V gene TRBV6-6; the D is unclear. Per the germline V gene, CDR1 is MNHNY and CDR2 is SVGAGI (reference sequence). The CDR3 extends over 15 amino acids. CDR3 sequence reads: CASSYTYRANTEAFF. The CDR3 bases are TGTGCTAGCAGTTACACGTATCGGGCGAACACTGAAGCTTTCTTT.

The CDR3 region is CASSEWETYNEQFF. The CDR3 coding sequence is TGTGCCAGCAGTGAATGGGAGACCTACAATGAGCAGTTCTTC. The gene calls are TRBV25-1 and TRBJ2-1; D may be TRBD2 (5 bases). The CDR3 covers 14 residues. Trimming pared 1 base from V and 2 bases from J, leaving 6 bases between. Germline V gene data show CDR1 as MGHDK and CDR2 as SYGVNS.

The rearrangement links TRBV4-3 to TRBJ1-6; 7 bases align to TRBD1. CDR1 and CDR2 (germline): LGHNA, YSLEER. The V segment lost 4 bases and the J segment 7 bases; nucleotides outside the gene matches: 7. This CDR3 region has 15 residues. The CDR3 nucleotides read TGCGCCAGCAGCCTCGCGACAGGGAGCAATTCACCCCTCCACTTT. Translation gives CASSLATGSNSPLHF.

The rearrangement joins TRBV28 to TRBJ2-3, with TRBD2 matching 12 bases. Germline V lookup: CDR1 MDHEN, CDR2 SYDVKM. The J segment lost 5 bases and the V segment lost 6 bases, leaving 9 bases of the junction unmatched. CDR3 length: 16 amino acids. The CDR3 region has the DNA TGTGCCAGCAGGAAGCCTAGCGGGGGGGCCAAAGATACGCAGTATTTT. It specifies CASRKPSGGAKDTQYF.

This rearrangement joins TRBV2 to TRBJ1-2; TRBD1 matches at 12 bases. The J segment lost 7 bases and the V segment lost 7 bases, leaving 4 bases of the junction unmatched. Germline assignment: CDR1 SNHLY and CDR2 FYNNEI. The CDR3 contains 13 residues. CDR3 bases: TGTGCCAGCATTGGGGACAGGGGGCTTGGCTACACCTTC. Translated: CASIGDRGLGYTF.

This sequence joins TRBV10-1 and TRBJ1-5; D is possibly TRBD1 (6 bases). This CDR3 is built from 15 residues. From germline, CDR1 is WNHNN and CDR2 SYGVQD (reference sequence). Trimming took 5 bases from V and 7 from J, leaving 18 bases between them. This CDR3 reads CASSSRQARRQPQHF. Here the CDR3 DNA reads TGCGCCAGCAGTTCACGACAGGCCCGGCGACAGCCCCAGCATTTT.

This chain connects TRBV9 to TRBJ1-4; the D gene is possibly TRBD1 (5 bases). The germline gives CDR1 SGDLS, CDR2 YYNGEE. This CDR3 has 16 residues. V was cut by 0 bases and J by 5 bases, with 14 bases left in between. In DNA form, the CDR3 reads TGTGCCAGCAGCGTAGAGTTGGGGGGGTCAAATGAAAAACTGTTTTTT. Protein product: CASSVELGGSNEKLFF.

V gene TRBV19 combines with J gene TRBJ1-2; maybe TRBD1 (6 bases). CDR3 length equals 15 residues. With 5 bases removed from V and 0 bases from J, the gap between germline ends came to 13 bases. CDR1 is LNHDA and CDR2 is SQIVND in the germline V gene (reference sequence). Here the CDR3 DNA reads TGTGCCAGTAGTGCCCGGGACACTGCTAACTATGGCTACACCTTC. This translates into CASSARDTANYGYTF.

This sequence joins TRBV5-1 and TRBJ2-1; 12 bases are a match to TRBD2. Looked up from germline, CDR1 is SGHRS and CDR2 is YFSETQ. The CDR3 length is 15 residues. V was pared by 4 bases and J by 6 bases, with 5 bases of the junction left unmatched. The CDR3 sequence: CASSTPSGGGNEQFF. The CDR3 DNA is TGCGCCAGCAGCACACCTAGCGGGGGGGGCAATGAGCAGTTCTTC.

This chain connects TRBV27 to TRBJ2-5, with D unresolved. V was cut by 6 bases and J by 1 base, with 12 bases left in between. The CDR3 sequence is 14 residues long. Germline values: CDR1 MNHEY, CDR2 SMNVEV (reference sequence). CDR3 sequence (DNA): TGTGCCAGCAGAACGCAGGATTTCCAAGAGACCCAGTACTTC. It codes for CASRTQDFQETQYF.

CDR3 sequence: CASRPLQPSGANVLTF. The CDR3, as DNA: TGTGCCAGCAGACCTTTACAGCCCTCTGGGGCCAACGTCCTGACTTTC. The chain combines TRBV5-6 with TRBJ2-6; D unresolved. This CDR3 has 16 residues. V was clipped by 5 bases and J by 0 bases, with 12 bases between them. CDR1 is SGHDT, CDR2 YYEEEE, per germline. Looking up the rest from reference TRBV5-6 and TRBJ2-6 gives the full variable domain: DAGVTQSPTHLIKTRGQQVTLRCSPKSGHDTVSWYQQALGQGPQFIFQYYEEEERQRGNFPDRFSGHQFPNYSSELNVNALLLGDSALYLCASRPLQPSGANVLTFGAGSRLTVL.

The rearrangement uses TRBV11-1 and TRBJ1-1; D uncertain. CDR1 is SGHAT and CDR2 is FQDESV in the germline V gene (reference sequence). The CDR3 runs to 14 residues. V shed 1 base and J shed 1 base, with 7 bases lying between them. The CDR3 DNA reads as TGTGCCAGCAGCTTAGATTCGGGGAACACTGAAGCTTTCTTT. Encoded protein: CASSLDSGNTEAFF.

This sequence joins TRBV5-7 and TRBJ2-7, with 7 bases matching TRBD1. TRBV5-7 is an ORF; its function is uncertain. V lost 4 bases, J lost 0 bases, and 4 bases stayed unmatched. This CDR3 is 14 amino acids long. In DNA form, the CDR3 reads TGTGCCAGCAGCCGCCGGGACAGCTCCTACGAGCAGTACTTC. This codes for CASSRRDSSYEQYF.

The V call is TRBV30, the J call TRBJ1-2, with D possibly TRBD1 on 6 matching bases. Germline V gene lookup returns CDR1 GTSNPN and CDR2 SVGIG (reference sequence). The CDR3 has 12 amino acids. Trimming took 0 bases from V and 6 from J, leaving 8 bases between them. The CDR3 nucleotides are TGTGCCTGGAGTGTTGAGGGGGATGGCTACACCTTC. Residues: CAWSVEGDGYTF.

This chain joins TRBV2 and TRBJ1-2, with D unresolved. CDR1 is SNHLY, CDR2 FYNNEI, per germline. V lost 1 base, J lost 2 bases, and 8 bases lay in between. The CDR3 is made up of 14 amino acids. As DNA, the CDR3 is TGTGCCAGCAGTGAAGGAGGAGCAAACTATGGCTACACCTTC. This sequence encodes CASSEGGANYGYTF. Combining the CDR3 with reference TRBV2 and TRBJ1-2 gives the whole variable domain EPEVTQTPSHQVTQMGQEVILRCVPISNHLYFYWYRQILGQKVEFLVSFYNNEISEKSEIFDDQFSVERPDGSNFTLKIRSTKLEDSAMYFCASSEGGANYGYTFGSGTRLTVV.

V usage is TRBV30 and J usage is TRBJ2-1, with D possibly being TRBD2 (6 bases). V was clipped by 3 bases and J by 7 bases, with 13 bases between them. The CDR3 is made up of 13 amino acids. Germline assignment: CDR1 GTSNPN and CDR2 SVGIG (reference sequence). CDR3 DNA: TGTGCCTGGAGCCCGCTAGCGCCAAATGAGCAGTTCTTC. The encoded protein is CAWSPLAPNEQFF.

The rearrangement uses TRBV30 and TRBJ1-1; 7 bases fit TRBD1. The J segment lost 1 base and the V segment lost 5 bases, leaving 7 bases of the junction unmatched. The germline V gene encodes CDR1 GTSNPN and CDR2 SVGIG (reference sequence). The CDR3 totals 14 residues. In DNA form, the CDR3 reads TGTGCCTGGGAGACAGGGCTAGGGAACACTGAAGCTTTCTTT. Amino acids: CAWETGLGNTEAFF.